Listed below are T cell receptor beta chains from one sample, sequenced in a study of blood T cell repertoires in COVID-19. Libraries were prepared by immunoSEQ multiplex PCR; TCRdb keeps only in-frame clonotypes and omits some of them. The table records hundreds of thousands of clones, about 86% of them present only once. Sequencing was carried out using PBMCs or T cells enriched from blood (not recorded which). These receptors were collected from a woman in her forties or fifties in a cohort exposed to, infected with or recovered from COVID-19 (not recorded which). Both conserved end residues are part of each CDR3.

CASSVGGQGRAFF	TRBV9
CASQRAGAKNIQYF	TRBV27
CASSVIQRIGNNSPLHF	TRBV6-1
CASSYRGLTYEQYF	TRBV7-9
CASRAGGEGVTEAFF	TRBV5-4
CASSLLTGGSGYTF	TRBV28
CASSGLGVGGDTQYF	TRBV9
CASSRERSNEQFF	TRBV6-5
CATSDTGNTGELFF	TRBV24-1
CASRSDSPLHF	TRBV6-5
CASSTRGSNQPQHF	TRBV3-1/TRBV3-2
CASTHGAGGFYNEQFF	TRBV19
CASSEGQGRSYEQYF	TRBV9
CASSSRLQNTEAFF	TRBV7-8
CASSPREGWDIQYF	TRBV19
CASSLRGMNTEAFF	TRBV7-2
CASRLINRAGGYTF	TRBV6-5
CASSLRGSNQPQHF	TRBV7-2
CASSFRLAGGSDTQYF	TRBV5-4
CSVLSGWDEKLFF	TRBV29-1
CASSHGLRRDNEQFF	TRBV4-2
CSASEAAVHSYEQYF	TRBV20-1
CASSQMGQGSQPQHF	TRBV7-2
CASTGSSGNTIYF	TRBV19
CASSQGQDSYNEQFF	TRBV5-1
CASRISGRITDTQYF	TRBV5-1
CSVDELEGYTF	TRBV29-1
CAIAPGAGFGGAGETQYF	TRBV10-3
CASSPPGGRTGELFF	TRBV7-9
CASSPTGQGGNYGYTF	TRBV6-6
CASSGGTGNQETQYF	TRBV9
CASSLGLRGGYGYTF	TRBV13
CASSLSVRSGANVLTF	TRBV5-5
CAVSQAGRFSGEQFF	TRBV6-5
CASSQGSGTGDAPLHF	TRBV4-2
CASSQDRGGRQPQHF	TRBV4-3
CASRLAGGPFNEQFF	TRBV3-1/TRBV3-2
CATSRDRLNEKLFF	TRBV15
CASSIGDRGTEAFF	TRBV19
CSVEDLPPGTQYF	TRBV29-1
CATSRGAGDSNQPQHF	TRBV15
CASSQLSGTDFSGNTIYF	TRBV4-3
CASSQVERTTYEQYF	TRBV4-2
CASSSQGYNSPLHF	TRBV2
CASSFGTGQGDTQYF	TRBV5-6
CASSPDRATAKNIQYF	TRBV6-4